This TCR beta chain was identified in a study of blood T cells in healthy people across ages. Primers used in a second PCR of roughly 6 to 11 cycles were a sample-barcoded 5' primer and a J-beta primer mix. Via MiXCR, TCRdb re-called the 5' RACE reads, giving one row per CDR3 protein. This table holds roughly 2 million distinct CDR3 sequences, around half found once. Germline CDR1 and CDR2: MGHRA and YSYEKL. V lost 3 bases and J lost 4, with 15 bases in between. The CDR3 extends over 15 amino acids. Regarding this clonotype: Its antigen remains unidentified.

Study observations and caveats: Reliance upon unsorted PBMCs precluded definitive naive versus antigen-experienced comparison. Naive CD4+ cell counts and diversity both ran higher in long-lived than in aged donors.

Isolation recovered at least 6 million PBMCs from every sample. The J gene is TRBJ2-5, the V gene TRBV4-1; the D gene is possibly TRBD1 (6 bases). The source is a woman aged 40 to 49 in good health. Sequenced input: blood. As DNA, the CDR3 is TGCGCCAGCAGCCATTCCGCCACAGGGTTAGAGACCCAGTACTTC. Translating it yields CASSHSATGLETQYF.